A selection of T cell receptor beta chains follows, all from one sample in a study of T cells in Graves' hyperthyroidism and ophthalmopathy. MiXCR was run by TCRdb on the multiplex PCR reads, yielding one entry per CDR3 protein. The sample includes a few hundred thousand distinct CDR3 sequences, around 15% seen only once; the top ten take about 15%. What was sequenced was blood. The source of these receptors is a woman aged 40 to 55 with Graves' hyperthyroidism. Both conserved end residues are part of each CDR3. The D gene is left open where the match is weak. Clone size is shown for a subset of rows, as once, few, many or a class of expanded clone.

abundance,d_gene,j_gene,v_gene,CDR3aa,CDR3nt
NA,TRBD2,TRBJ2-3,TRBV7-2,CASTLNRLAGTDTQYF,TGTGCCAGCACCTTAAACCGACTAGCGGGCACAGATACGCAGTATTTT
NA,NA,TRBJ2-3,TRBV24-1,CATSDWTAQDTQYF,TGTGCCACCAGTGACTGGACAGCTCAGGATACGCAGTATTTT
many,NA,TRBJ1-5,TRBV2,CASSAGNQPQHF,TGTGCCAGCAGTGCAGGAAATCAGCCCCAGCATTTT
few,NA,TRBJ1-1,TRBV9,CASSVVPGGGTEAFF,TGTGCCAGCAGCGTAGTTCCGGGCGGAGGGACTGAAGCTTTCTTT
many,NA,TRBJ2-1,TRBV7-2,CASRFRGGSGFYEQFF,TGTGCCAGTCGATTTAGAGGGGGGAGTGGTTTCTATGAGCAGTTCTTC
NA,TRBD1,TRBJ2-1,TRBV29-1,CSVEGTRDSGLNEQFF,TGCAGCGTTGAAGGTACTCGGGACAGTGGGCTCAATGAGCAGTTCTTC
NA,NA,TRBJ2-2,TRBV6-1,CASSRTENTGELFF,TGTGCCAGCAGCAGGACCGAGAACACCGGGGAGCTGTTTTTT
NA,NA,TRBJ2-1,TRBV20-1,CSARADIVNEQFF,TGCAGTGCTAGAGCTGATATCGTCAATGAGCAGTTCTTC
few,NA,TRBJ2-1,TRBV4-2,CASSLQSTSNEQFF,TGTGCCAGCAGCCTCCAATCGACTAGCAATGAGCAGTTCTTC
NA,TRBD1,TRBJ1-1,TRBV5-5,CASSLSGTGFNGTEAFF,TGTGCCAGCAGCCTGTCCGGGACAGGGTTCAACGGGACTGAAGCTTTCTTT
NA,TRBD1,TRBJ1-4,TRBV12-3/TRBV12-4,CASSLVQGANEKLFF,TGTGCCAGCAGTTTAGTGCAGGGGGCTAATGAAAAACTGTTTTTT
many,TRBD1,TRBJ2-7,TRBV9,CASSGPGTGFEQYF,TGTGCCAGCAGCGGGCCCGGGACAGGGTTCGAGCAGTACTTC
few,NA,TRBJ2-7,TRBV28,CASSLMGAYEQYF,TGTGCCAGCAGTTTGATGGGAGCCTACGAGCAGTACTTC
many,TRBD2,TRBJ2-2,TRBV6-5,CASSYSRLAGTHQGELFF,TGTGCCAGCAGTTACTCGAGACTAGCGGGGACCCATCAAGGGGAGCTGTTTTTT